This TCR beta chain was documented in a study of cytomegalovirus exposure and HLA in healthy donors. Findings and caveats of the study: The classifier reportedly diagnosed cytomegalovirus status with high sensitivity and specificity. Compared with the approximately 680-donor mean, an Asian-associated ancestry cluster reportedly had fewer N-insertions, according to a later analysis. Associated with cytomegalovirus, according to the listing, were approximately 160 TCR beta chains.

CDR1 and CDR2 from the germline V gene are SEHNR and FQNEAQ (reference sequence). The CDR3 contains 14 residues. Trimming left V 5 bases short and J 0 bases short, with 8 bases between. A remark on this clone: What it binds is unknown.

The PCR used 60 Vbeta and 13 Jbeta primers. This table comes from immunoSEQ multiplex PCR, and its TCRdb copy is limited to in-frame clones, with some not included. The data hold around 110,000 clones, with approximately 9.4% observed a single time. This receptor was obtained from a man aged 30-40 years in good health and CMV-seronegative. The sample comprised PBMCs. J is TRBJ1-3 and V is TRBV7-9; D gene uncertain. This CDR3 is CASSLQNSGNTIYF. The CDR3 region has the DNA TGTGCCAGCAGCCTTCAGAACTCTGGAAACACCATATATTTT.